One sample yielded the 4 T cell receptor beta chains listed below, sequenced in a study of long-term antiretroviral therapy in people with HIV. This was the immunoSEQ v3.0 assay at survey level. Method: immunoSEQ multiplex PCR; TCRdb's copy keeps in-frame clones and lacks some. This table has under 25,000 clones, 88% appearing once. The material sequenced was unsorted PBMCs, taken 0.6 years after starting antiretroviral therapy. The receptor source for this set is a man aged 55 to 70 with HIV.

The CDR3 loop is CASSTLQLGDYGYTF. The CDR3 DNA follows: TGTGCCAGCTCAACATTACAGTTGGGGGACTATGGCTACACCTTC. The chain joins TRBV18 to TRBJ1-2; D possibly corresponds to TRBD1 (5 bases). Trimming took 5 bases from V and 3 from J, leaving 16 bases between them. This CDR3 has 15 amino acids. The germline CDR1 and CDR2 sequences are KGHSH and LQKENI.

This clone turned up a few times. The V gene is TRBV30, the J gene TRBJ2-7, with D perhaps TRBD2 (5 bases). The germline V and J ends were trimmed by 1 base and 5 bases, with 12 bases remaining between them. From germline, CDR1 is GTSNPN and CDR2 SVGIG (reference sequence). The CDR3 covers 13 residues. Here the CDR3 DNA reads TGTGCCTGGAGTGACGGGATTGGACACGAGCAGTACTTC. Protein product: CAWSDGIGHEQYF. The variable domain in full, with the rest retrieved from reference TRBV30 and TRBJ2-7, is SQTIHQWPATLVQPVGSPLSLECTVEGTSNPNLYWYRQAAGRGLQLLFYSVGIGQISSEVPQNLSASRPQDRQFILSSKKLLLSDSGFYLCAWSDGIGHEQYFGPGTRLTVT.

The gene calls are TRBV28 and TRBJ2-7, with a tentative D call TRBD1 (6 bases). V was clipped by 3 bases and J by 3 bases, with 12 bases between them. The V gene's germline CDR1 is MDHEN and CDR2 SYDVKM. The CDR3 is made up of 14 amino acids. The CDR3 DNA reads TGTGCCAGCAGTTTGACCGGGACATTCTACGAGCAGTACTTC. It is translated as CASSLTGTFYEQYF. The whole variable domain, filled in from reference TRBV28 and TRBJ2-7, reads DVKVTQSSRYLVKRTGEKVFLECVQDMDHENMFWYRQDPGLGLRLIYFSYDVKMKEKGDIPEGYSVSREKKERFSLILESASTNQTSMYLCASSLTGTFYEQYFGPGTRLTVT.

The chain couples TRBV5-4 to TRBJ2-3, with 13 bases that match TRBD2. The CDR3 contains 17 residues. V lost 4 bases, J lost 2 bases, and 7 bases stayed unmatched. Germline V gives CDR1 SGHNT, CDR2 YYREEE (reference sequence). The chain's CDR3 is CASSRTSGSYLTDTQYF. For the CDR3, the DNA is TGTGCCAGCAGCCGGACTAGCGGGAGCTACCTCACAGATACGCAGTATTTT.